A single sample is the source of the 27 T cell receptor beta chains below, sequenced in a study of T cells in Graves' hyperthyroidism and ophthalmopathy. Researchers took RNA transcripts and amplified the TCR beta CDR3 regions from them. HTBI primers were the set used in a first-round RT-PCR of the TCR CDR3. Each CDR3 protein is one row after TCRdb ran MiXCR on the multiplex PCR reads. The repertoire holds 370,000 or so distinct CDR3 sequences, with around 25% as singletons. The sequenced sample was blood. These receptors were obtained from a man aged 45-60 years with Graves' hyperthyroidism.

This clonotype was seen a few times. The chain is built from TRBV5-6 and TRBJ2-1, with 7 bases fitting TRBD1. Losses at the gene ends were 4 bases for V and 4 bases for J; bases not matched to a gene: 2. The CDR3 is made up of 13 amino acids. CDR1 and CDR2 (germline): SGHDT, YYEEEE. The CDR3 reads CASSRGQYNEQFF. The CDR3 bases are TGTGCCAGCAGCCGGGGACAGTACAATGAGCAGTTCTTC.

V is TRBV28 and J is TRBJ2-3; D may be TRBD1 (6 bases). The germline V gene has CDR1 MDHEN and CDR2 SYDVKM. The ends were cut back, 9 bases at V and 2 bases at J, with 12 bases in the middle. The CDR3 is 13 residues long. The CDR3 is CASFRGTTDTQYF. The CDR3 coding sequence is TGTGCCAGTTTCAGGGGCACCACAGATACGCAGTATTTT.

This clonotype was recorded many times. The J gene is TRBJ2-3, the V gene TRBV3-1; 9 bases match TRBD2. J gave up 4 bases and V 1 base, and 6 bases lay outside the gene matches. CDR3 length: 16 amino acids. CDR1 is LGHDT and CDR2 is YNNKEL in the germline V gene (reference sequence). CDR3 residues: CASSQGGGRAPDTQYF. The CDR3 bases are TGTGCCAGCAGCCAAGGCGGCGGGAGGGCCCCAGATACGCAGTATTTT.

This clonotype was observed a handful of times. The V and J genes are TRBV28 and TRBJ1-2; no definite D call. Trimming left V 7 bases short and J 8 bases short, with 14 bases between. Germline V CDR1 and CDR2: MDHEN, SYDVKM. The CDR3 covers 12 residues. The CDR3, as DNA: TGTGCCAGCACCTTGGGAATTCTGGGCTACACCTTC. It specifies CASTLGILGYTF.

The chain links TRBV20-1 to TRBJ1-2, with 8 bases lining up with TRBD1. V dropped 6 bases and J dropped 6; count of bases not matched to a gene: 9. CDR1 is DFQATT, CDR2 SNEGSKA, per germline (reference sequence). CDR3 length: 13 amino acids. The CDR3 region is CSAPDRVLHGYTF. CDR3 DNA: TGCAGTGCACCGGACAGGGTTCTCCATGGCTACACCTTC.

The sample holds a few counts of this clonotype. The chain combines TRBV6-1 with TRBJ2-7, with 12 bases fitting TRBD2. J gave up 5 bases and V 5 bases, and 13 bases lay outside the gene matches. CDR3 size: 17 residues. Germline CDR1 is MNHNS and CDR2 is SASEGT. The CDR3 DNA reads as TGTGCCAGCAGTTACGCTTCTAGCGGGAGGGAAACCAACGAGCAGTACTTC. Its protein is CASSYASSGRETNEQYF.

This clonotype was counted many times. The chain has TRBV11-2 and TRBJ2-7, with D possibly called TRBD1 or TRBD2 (5 bases each). This CDR3 has 16 amino acids. The V gene lost 1 base and the J gene lost 0 bases, with 13 bases spanning the gap. The germline V gene encodes CDR1 SGHAT and CDR2 FQNNGV. CDR3 loop: CASSLGGLQLSYEQYF. The CDR3 nucleotides are TGTGCCAGCAGCTTAGGGGGGTTACAGCTCTCCTACGAGCAGTACTTC.

The CDR3 region has the DNA TGTGCCAGCAGCCAAATCAGCAGAAATGAGCAGTTCTTC. Protein product: CASSQISRNEQFF. The V call is TRBV14, the J call TRBJ2-1; no firm D call. Germline V gene data show CDR1 as SGHDN and CDR2 as FVKESK. The V and J ends lost 2 bases and 7 bases respectively, with 9 bases between them. This CDR3 region has 13 residues.

The V call is TRBV3-1, the J call TRBJ2-5; D not resolved. Deletions cut 5 bases from V and 6 bases from J, with 16 bases between. Germline V gene data show CDR1 as LGHDT and CDR2 as YNNKEL (reference sequence). The CDR3 is made up of 14 amino acids. The CDR3 DNA sequence: TGTGCCAGCAGCTTAGATGAAGGGATAAAGACCCAGTACTTC. Its translation: CASSLDEGIKTQYF.

This clonotype has just a few counts. V gene TRBV13 combines with J gene TRBJ1-5, with D possibly matching TRBD1 (5 bases). Looked up from germline, CDR1 is PRHDT and CDR2 is FYEKMQ (reference sequence). The CDR3 runs 14 residues. V was shortened by 4 bases and J by 5 bases, with 12 bases between the two germline ends. The CDR3 here is CASSWTSFDQPQHF. CDR3 bases: TGTGCCAGCAGCTGGACATCTTTCGATCAGCCCCAGCATTTT.

This clonotype was seen a few times. At one end, the junction sequence differs from germline, possibly due to a read error. The chain uses TRBV5-1 and TRBJ2-2; D remains unclear. From germline, CDR1 is SGHRS and CDR2 YFSETQ. This CDR3 has 15 amino acids. Here the CDR3 DNA reads TGCGCGAGCAGTAGGTCAGCCACGCCAACCGGGGAGCTGTTTTTT. Protein: CASSRSATPTGELFF.

The V and J genes are TRBV3-1 and TRBJ1-1, with a possible D match to TRBD1 (5 bases). Between the trimmed V and J ends, which lost 3 bases and 11 bases, there was a span of 10 bases. CDR3 size: 11 residues. CDR1 and CDR2 from the germline V gene are LGHDT and YNNKEL (reference sequence). CDR3 DNA: TGTGCCAGCAGCCATCTACAGGAGGCTTTCTTT. Encoded protein: CASSHLQEAFF.

The chain carries TRBV2 and TRBJ2-1; D is unclear. Trimming removed 6 bases from V and 10 bases from J, with 13 bases in between. The germline CDR1 and CDR2 sequences are SNHLY and FYNNEI. CDR3 size: 12 residues. CDR3 amino acids: CASSGFGMEQFF. Written as DNA, the CDR3 is TGTGCCAGCAGCGGTTTTGGGATGGAGCAGTTCTTC.

This clonotype appeared a few times. The chain carries TRBV19 and TRBJ2-1, with D hard to call. This CDR3 contains 12 residues. V lost 4 bases and J 7 bases, leaving 8 bases between the germline ends. The germline V gene encodes CDR1 LNHDA and CDR2 SQIVND (reference sequence). CDR3 loop: CASSRYRNEQFF. DNA for the CDR3: TGTGCCAGTAGTAGATACAGAAATGAGCAGTTCTTC.

This clonotype was observed many times. The chain combines TRBV3-1 with TRBJ2-5; 8 nucleotides agree with TRBD2. This CDR3 contains 15 residues. Germline loops: CDR1 LGHDT, CDR2 YNNKEL (reference sequence). The V and J ends lost 0 bases and 5 bases, in that order; junction bases with no gene match: 5. The CDR3 sequence: CASSQEAGGIETQYF. CDR3 DNA: TGTGCCAGCAGCCAAGAGGCGGGGGGTATTGAGACCCAGTACTTC.

This clonotype was observed a handful of times. This sequence joins TRBV13 and TRBJ2-7; D unclear. In germline, CDR1 is PRHDT, CDR2 FYEKMQ (reference sequence). CDR3 length: 16 residues. Between the trimmed V and J ends, which lost 2 bases and 2 bases, there was a span of 16 bases. CDR3 amino acids: CASSLTSRPNTYEQYF. The CDR3 region has the DNA TGTGCCAGCAGCTTAACATCCCGACCCAATACCTACGAGCAGTACTTC.

This clonotype was seen ten or more times. The chain uses TRBV12-3 or TRBV12-4 and TRBJ2-1, with TRBD2 matching over 10 bases. This CDR3 has 15 amino acids. The ends lost 1 base at V and 9 bases at J; junction bases unmatched: 6. CDR3 DNA sequence: TGTGCCAGCAGTTTAGGAGCGGGAGGGCCTGGTGAGCAGTTCTTC. Residues: CASSLGAGGPGEQFF.

This clonotype was seen more than once but under ten times. V is TRBV5-1 and J is TRBJ2-7; TRBD1 might be the D (6 bases). The CDR3 runs to 11 residues. Trimming stripped 5 bases from V and 5 bases from J, with 8 bases between. Germline CDR1 reads SGHRS; CDR2 reads YFSETQ. For the CDR3, the DNA is TGCGCCAGCAGAGCAGGGGACGAGCAGTACTTC. Amino acids: CASRAGDEQYF.

The chain is built from TRBV7-9 and TRBJ1-2; D uncertain. This CDR3 region has 12 residues. Trimming took 1 base from V and 8 from J, leaving 8 bases between them. Germline CDR1 reads SEHNR; CDR2 reads FQNEAQ (reference sequence). CDR3 loop: CASSLEAEGYTF. The CDR3, as DNA: TGTGCCAGCAGCTTAGAGGCGGAGGGCTACACCTTC.

This clonotype was seen a few times. The chain joins TRBV5-6 to TRBJ2-7, with D possibly TRBD1 on 5 matching bases. The CDR3 contains 13 residues. Trimming took 4 bases from V and 3 from J, leaving 11 bases between them. The V gene's germline CDR1 is SGHDT and CDR2 YYEEEE. In DNA, the CDR3 is TGTGCCAGCAGCAACGGACAAAACTACGAGCAGTACTTC. Amino acid sequence: CASSNGQNYEQYF.

This clonotype was counted only a few times. V is TRBV5-5 and J is TRBJ1-1; D might be TRBD1 (5 bases). Germline-derived CDR1 and CDR2 are SGHKS and YYEKEE (reference sequence). With 2 bases removed from V and 5 bases from J, the gap between germline ends came to 22 bases. CDR3 length: 17 residues. The CDR3, as DNA: TGTGCCAGCAGCTTACCCCCCGGGACCGGGGAGAGGACTGAAGCTTTCTTT. Amino acids: CASSLPPGTGERTEAFF.

The V call is TRBV5-1, the J call TRBJ2-4; no clear D. V was pared by 2 bases and J by 2 bases, with 14 bases between. Germline values: CDR1 SGHRS, CDR2 YFSETQ. The length of the CDR3 is 16 residues. CDR3 nucleotide sequence: TGCGCCAGCAGCTTTTCAATCGAGCCTCCCAAAAACATTCAGTACTTC. Its translation: CASSFSIEPPKNIQYF.

This clonotype was seen a handful of times. The genes are TRBV5-1 and TRBJ2-1; TRBD1 aligns across 7 bases. CDR1 is SGHRS, CDR2 YFSETQ, per germline. This CDR3 is 12 amino acids long. V was pared by 4 bases and J by 8 bases, with 3 bases of the junction left unmatched. CDR3 DNA sequence: TGCGCCAGCAGCCCCCAGGGGGATGAGCAGTTCTTC. It codes for CASSPQGDEQFF.

The chain joins TRBV29-1 to TRBJ2-7; D possibly corresponds to TRBD2 (7 bases). CDR1 and CDR2 from the germline V gene are SQVTM and ANQGSEA. The germline V and J ends were trimmed by 8 bases and 6 bases, with 29 bases remaining between them. The CDR3 runs to 16 residues. The CDR3: CSIGGPGSGGLGEQYF. Written as DNA, the CDR3 is TGCAGCATCGGGGGGCCGGGATCTGGGGGCTTGGGCGAGCAGTACTTC.

This chain connects TRBV9 to TRBJ2-1; no clear D gene. The germline V gene encodes CDR1 SGDLS and CDR2 YYNGEE. The V end was cut by 0 bases, the J end by 2 bases, with 6 bases between. The CDR3 consists of 14 residues. The CDR3 reads CASSVGVPYNEQFF. In DNA, the CDR3 is TGTGCCAGCAGCGTAGGTGTTCCCTACAATGAGCAGTTCTTC.

This clonotype was found a few times. V gene TRBV7-9 combines with J gene TRBJ2-1; 11 bases agree with TRBD2. CDR3 length: 17 amino acids. The trim removed 0 bases at V and 5 bases at J, leaving 6 bases unmatched. Germline V lookup: CDR1 SEHNR, CDR2 FQNEAQ (reference sequence). The chain's CDR3 is CASSLAQTSGVDNEQFF. In nucleotides, the CDR3 is TGTGCCAGCAGCTTAGCGCAGACTAGCGGGGTCGACAATGAGCAGTTCTTC.

This clonotype was counted many times. This sequence joins TRBV7-3 and TRBJ2-7; D is undetermined. The germline V gene has CDR1 SGHTA and CDR2 FQGTGA. The CDR3 spans 13 residues. V lost 0 bases, J lost 6 bases, and 9 bases lay in between. The CDR3 DNA follows: TGTGCCAGCAGCTTAACGAGCATCACCGAGCAGTACTTC. Translation: CASSLTSITEQYF.